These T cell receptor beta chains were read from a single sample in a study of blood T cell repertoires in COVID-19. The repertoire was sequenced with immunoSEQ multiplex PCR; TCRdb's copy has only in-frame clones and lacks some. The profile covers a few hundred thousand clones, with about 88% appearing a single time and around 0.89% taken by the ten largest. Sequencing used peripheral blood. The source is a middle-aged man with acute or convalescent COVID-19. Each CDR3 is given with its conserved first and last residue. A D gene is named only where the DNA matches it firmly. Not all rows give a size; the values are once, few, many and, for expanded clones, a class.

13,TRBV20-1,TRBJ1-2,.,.,CSASPREAQSYTF,TGCAGTGCTAGTCCCCGGGAGGCCCAGAGCTACACCTTC
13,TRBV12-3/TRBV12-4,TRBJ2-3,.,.,CASSIDRTDTQYF,TGTGCCAGCAGTATAGACAGGACAGATACGCAGTATTTT
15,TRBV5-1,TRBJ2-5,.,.,CARKITTGGSETQYF,TGCGCCAGAAAAATAACGACGGGGGGCTCAGAGACCCAGTACTTC
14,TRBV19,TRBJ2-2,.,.,CASSIADSTGELFF,TGTGCCAGTAGTATAGCGGACAGCACCGGGGAGCTGTTTTTT
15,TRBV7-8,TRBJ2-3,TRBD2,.,CASSLGEGHTDTQYF,TGTGCCAGCAGCTTAGGGGAGGGCCATACGGATACGCAGTATTTT
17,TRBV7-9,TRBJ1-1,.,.,CASSPKLKGKGDTEAFF,TGTGCCAGCAGCCCGAAGCTTAAGGGGAAGGGGGACACTGAAGCTTTCTTT
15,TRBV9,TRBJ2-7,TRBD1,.,CASSAAGTVPAEQYF,TGTGCCAGCAGCGCCGCCGGGACAGTTCCGGCCGAGCAGTACTTC
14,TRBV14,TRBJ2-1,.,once,CASSHLLPPPKQFF,TGTGCCAGCAGCCATTTACTACCGCCCCCCAAGCAGTTCTTC
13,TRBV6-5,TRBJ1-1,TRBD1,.,CASRRTGATEAFF,TGTGCCAGCAGACGGACAGGGGCCACTGAAGCTTTCTTT
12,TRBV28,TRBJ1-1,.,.,CASSLSFSEAFF,TGTGCCAGCAGTTTATCTTTCTCGGAAGCTTTCTTT
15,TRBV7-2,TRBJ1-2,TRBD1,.,CASSFRDRDNYGYTF,TGTGCCAGCAGCTTCCGGGACAGAGACAACTATGGCTACACCTTC
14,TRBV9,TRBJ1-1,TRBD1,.,CASSVDRGVTEAFF,TGTGCCAGCAGCGTGGACAGGGGTGTTACTGAAGCTTTCTTT
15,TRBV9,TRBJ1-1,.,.,CASSVDPGGNTEAFF,TGTGCCAGCAGCGTAGACCCGGGAGGGAACACTGAAGCTTTCTTT
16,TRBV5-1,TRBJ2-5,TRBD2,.,CASSGNSGGKQETQYF,TGCGCCAGCAGTGGAAATAGCGGGGGCAAACAAGAGACCCAGTACTTC